Listed below are T cell receptor beta chains from one sample, sequenced in a study of T cell changes during pregnancy in multiple sclerosis. Generated by immunoSEQ multiplex PCR, the TCRdb table keeps only in-frame clones and is missing some. Altogether tens of thousands of clones are present, around 92% being singletons, with the ten largest covering approximately 0.25%. This material consisted of CD4+ T cells from peripheral blood mononuclear cells, taken in the third trimester of pregnancy. Receptor source: a female donor with multiple sclerosis, enrolled in a pregnancy study. Each CDR3 is given with its conserved first and last residue. Fields, in order: J gene, D gene, V gene, clone size, CDR3 DNA, CDR3 protein. D genes are given only for firm matches. Rows may omit the clone size; those that give it use once, few, many or a size class.

TRBJ1-4	.	TRBV19	.	TGTGCCAGTAGTACCACACGGACACCGAATGAAAAACTGTTTTTT	CASSTTRTPNEKLFF
TRBJ1-2	.	TRBV15	few	TGTGCCACCAGCAGAGATCCAGGACAGTATGGCTACACCTTC	CATSRDPGQYGYTF
TRBJ2-1	TRBD2	TRBV2	.	TGTGCCAGCAAGGCGGCTGGATGGGCTAGCGGGATTCGCAATGAGCAGTTCTTC	CASKAAGWASGIRNEQFF
TRBJ2-7	.	TRBV10-2	.	TGCGCCAGCAGCGGAAGGGACTTCAGCTCCTACGAGCAGTACTTC	CASSGRDFSSYEQYF
TRBJ2-5	TRBD2	TRBV7-9	.	TGTGCCAGCAGCCCAAATCTAGCGGGAGGCCAAGAGACCCAGTACTTC	CASSPNLAGGQETQYF
TRBJ2-2	.	TRBV11-3	.	TGTGCCACCAAGGCGACAGCGAACACCGGGGAGCTGTTTTTT	CATKATANTGELFF
TRBJ1-2	.	TRBV11-2	.	TGTGCCAGCAGCTTAGGGGCCAGCAACTATGGCTACACCTTC	CASSLGASNYGYTF
TRBJ1-2	TRBD1	TRBV2	once	TGTGCCAGCACTTTAGACAGGGTTAACTATGGCTACACCTTC	CASTLDRVNYGYTF
TRBJ2-7	.	TRBV6-5	.	TGTGCCAGCAATTATTTCGGGGGCGAGCAGTACTTC	CASNYFGGEQYF
TRBJ2-1	.	TRBV9	.	TGTGCCAGCAGCGTATCACTTGGGACTTTCTCCTTCTACAATGAGCAGTTCTTC	CASSVSLGTFSFYNEQFF
TRBJ2-7	TRBD2	TRBV19	.	TGTGCCAGTAGTAGGACATCGGGACTAGCGGGGGGATCCTACGAGCAGTACTTC	CASSRTSGLAGGSYEQYF
TRBJ2-5	TRBD2	TRBV7-2	.	TGTGCCAGCAGCTTTCGGACTAGCGGGATACAAGAGACCCAGTACTTC	CASSFRTSGIQETQYF
TRBJ1-5	TRBD1	TRBV19	.	TGTGCCACCCGACAGGGGGCGAGCAATCAGCCCCAGCATTTT	CATRQGASNQPQHF
TRBJ1-2	.	TRBV7-2	.	TGTGCCACCAGACCCACAGGGATCTATGGCTACACCTTC	CATRPTGIYGYTF
TRBJ2-3	.	TRBV19	.	TGTGCCAGTAGTAACTCTTGGACAGATACGCAGTATTTT	CASSNSWTDTQYF
TRBJ1-4	TRBD1	TRBV5-1	.	TGCGCCAGCAGTCAGGGACAGGGGAATGAAAAACTGTTTTTT	CASSQGQGNEKLFF
TRBJ2-3	.	TRBV11-3	.	TGTGCCAGCAGCTTTAACAGGGCAGATACGCAGTATTTT	CASSFNRADTQYF